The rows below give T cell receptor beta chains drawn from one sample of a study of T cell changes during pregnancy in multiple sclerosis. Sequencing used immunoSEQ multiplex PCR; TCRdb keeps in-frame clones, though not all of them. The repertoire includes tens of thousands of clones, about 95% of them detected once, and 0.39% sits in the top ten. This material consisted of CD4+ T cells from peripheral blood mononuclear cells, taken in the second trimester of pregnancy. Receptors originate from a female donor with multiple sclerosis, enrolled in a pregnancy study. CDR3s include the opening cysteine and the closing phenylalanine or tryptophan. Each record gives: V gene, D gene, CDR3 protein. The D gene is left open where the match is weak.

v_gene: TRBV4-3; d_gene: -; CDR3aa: CASSPSGSQETQYF
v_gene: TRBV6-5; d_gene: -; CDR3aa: CASLMAPGAEAFF
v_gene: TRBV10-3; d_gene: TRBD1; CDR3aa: CAIRPTGTGVRDEQFF
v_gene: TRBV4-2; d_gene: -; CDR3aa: CASSQDGRSGVSQPQHF
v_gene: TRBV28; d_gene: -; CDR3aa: CASRSSGESEKLFF
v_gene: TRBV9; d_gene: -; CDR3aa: CASSVEGFNGYTF
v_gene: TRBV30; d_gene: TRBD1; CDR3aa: CAWSPIARQGRETQYF
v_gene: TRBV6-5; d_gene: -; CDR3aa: CASSRTAANTGELFF
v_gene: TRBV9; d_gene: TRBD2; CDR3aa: CASIQGLAGAYNEQFF
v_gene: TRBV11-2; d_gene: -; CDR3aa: CASSLSRIQGREQYF
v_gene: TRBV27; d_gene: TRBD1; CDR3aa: CASSFGGTGDEKLFF
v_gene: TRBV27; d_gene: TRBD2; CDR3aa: CASRVGLAGGSSYEQYF
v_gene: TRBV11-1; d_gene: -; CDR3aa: CASSPVELLNYGYTF
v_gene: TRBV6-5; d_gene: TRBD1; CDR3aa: CASSKRTGVRETQYF
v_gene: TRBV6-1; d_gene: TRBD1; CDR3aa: CASNKGTGGFQPQHF
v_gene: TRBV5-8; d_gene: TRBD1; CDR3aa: CASSQGQGAPNEQYF
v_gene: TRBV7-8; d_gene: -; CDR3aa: CASSLVTYEQYF
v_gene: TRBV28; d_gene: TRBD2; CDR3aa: CASSLPGLAGVPNEQFF
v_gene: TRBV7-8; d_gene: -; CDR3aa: CASSPRGISANTGELFF
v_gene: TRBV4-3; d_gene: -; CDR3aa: CASSQDGGGTGGYGYTF
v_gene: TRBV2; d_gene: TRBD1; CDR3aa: CASTGTGGSQPQHF
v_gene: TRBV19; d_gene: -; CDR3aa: CASRKPGEPSRNYGYTF
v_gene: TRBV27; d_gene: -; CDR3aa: CASRKWGAGNTIYF
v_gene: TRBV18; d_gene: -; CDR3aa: CASSPKMNSEAFF
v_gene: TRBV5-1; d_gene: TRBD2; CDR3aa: CASSLEGRVPLPEQYF
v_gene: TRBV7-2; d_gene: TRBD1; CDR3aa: CASSVGQGMNTEAFF
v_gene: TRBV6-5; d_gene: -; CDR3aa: CASSYSLGQSNTEAFF
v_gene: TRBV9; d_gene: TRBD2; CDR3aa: CASSVAGGPKNEQFF
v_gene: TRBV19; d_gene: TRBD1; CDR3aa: CASSITLGQINTEAFF
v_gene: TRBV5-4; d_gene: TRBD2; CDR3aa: CASSRAGGLRDEQYF
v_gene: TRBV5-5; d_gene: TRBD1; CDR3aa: CASSLTGKQNTGELFF
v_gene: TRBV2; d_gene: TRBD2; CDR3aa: CASSEERGLAGVPPYEQYF
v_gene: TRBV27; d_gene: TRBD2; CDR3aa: CASSLGREGRQGDTQYF
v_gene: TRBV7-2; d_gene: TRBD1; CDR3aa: CASSFKGAAEQYF
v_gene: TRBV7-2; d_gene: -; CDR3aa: CASSLGPLGSNSPLHF
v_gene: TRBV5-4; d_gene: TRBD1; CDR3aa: CASSLGTGPLSGEKLFF
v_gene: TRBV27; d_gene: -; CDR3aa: CASSLGGLGNTIYF
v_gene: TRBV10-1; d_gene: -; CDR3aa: CASSFRRVTDSNQPQHF
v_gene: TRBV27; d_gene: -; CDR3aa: CASSLNGANQPQHF
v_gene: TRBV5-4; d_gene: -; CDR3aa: CASSLAREGYGYTF
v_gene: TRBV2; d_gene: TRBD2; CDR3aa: CASSRGGATDNEQFF
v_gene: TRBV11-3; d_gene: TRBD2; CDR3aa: CASSLAAGADTGELFF
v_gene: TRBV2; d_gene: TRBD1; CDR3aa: CASGTEKNTEAFF
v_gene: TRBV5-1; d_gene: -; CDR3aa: CASSLGGGDEPQHF
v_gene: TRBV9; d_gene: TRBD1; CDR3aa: CASSVGGTGPYNEQFF
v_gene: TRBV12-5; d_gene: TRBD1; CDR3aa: CASGVGTGGNQPQHF
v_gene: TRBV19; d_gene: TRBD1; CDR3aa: CASSKGGQGGINQPQHF
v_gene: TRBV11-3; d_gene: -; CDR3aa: CASSPQPLENTGELFF
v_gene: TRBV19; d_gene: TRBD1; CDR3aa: CASSIVMDRGYEQYF
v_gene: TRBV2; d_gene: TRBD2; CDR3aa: CASSEEGSGGTDTQYF
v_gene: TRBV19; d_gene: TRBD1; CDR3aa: CASQVRDRNTGELFF
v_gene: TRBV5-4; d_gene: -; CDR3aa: CASSLDRAPYNEQFF